The present T cell receptor (beta chain) was sequenced within a study of blood T cell repertoires in COVID-19. About the study: T cells, B-cell-depleted T cells, or PBMCs provided the cDNA or gDNA that served as material.

As processed by the authors: From reference gene primer amplification, estimates of nucleated cell counts were derived. The data were produced by immunoSEQ multiplex PCR, yet TCRdb's version contains in-frame clones alone and is incomplete. V and J calls and clone size come straight from that table; D and trimming were deduced from the DNA. The table includes 120,000 or so clones, roughly 80% detected once. This TCR came from a man in his sixties or seventies with acute or convalescent COVID-19. Source material: peripheral blood.

CDR3 loop: CASSYKASGDEQFF. The DNA of the CDR3 is TGTGCCAGCAGTTACAAGGCTAGCGGCGATGAGCAGTTCTTC. The J gene is TRBJ2-1, the V gene TRBV6-6, with 7 bases that match TRBD2. CDR1 and CDR2 from the germline V gene are MNHNY and SVGAGI (reference sequence). The V and J ends lost 2 bases and 8 bases, in that order; junction bases with no gene match: 6. CDR3 length equals 14 residues.